The following is a T cell receptor (beta chain) sequence with its context. The V end was cut by 3 bases, the J end by 1 base, with 10 bases between. This CDR3 is 14 amino acids long. Germline V CDR1 and CDR2: ENHRY, SYGVKD. Authors' analysis steps: Reference gene primer amplification yielded estimated nucleated cell counts. Using immunoSEQ multiplex PCR, the repertoire was profiled, and TCRdb retains in-frame clones only, with some absent. That table gives V, J and clone size, and the DNA gave D and trimming. The table lists fewer than 200,000 clones, around 92% of them singletons. This sample is part of a study of blood T cell repertoires in COVID-19. Study context: The cDNA or gDNA used as material had been derived from T cells, B-cell-depleted T cells, or PBMCs.

Sequencing was done on a sample of peripheral blood. The receptor was isolated from a man aged 25 to 45 with COVID-19, enrolled during active disease. The chain employs TRBV10-3 and TRBJ2-7; unclear D gene. In nucleotides, the CDR3 is TGTGCCATCAGTGACTTCGACGGGTCCTACGAGCAGTACTTC. It specifies CAISDFDGSYEQYF.